This TCR beta chain is from a study of blood T cell repertoires in COVID-19. Study-level background: Samples of COVID-19 (acute and convalescent) were obtained from the United States, Italy and Spain.

In the authors' methods: It was from reference gene primer amplification that nucleated cell counts were estimated. Repertoires were generated with immunoSEQ multiplex PCR, while TCRdb's copy carries only in-frame clones and drops some. The DNA was the basis for D and trimming; V, J and clone size are from that table. The table shows about 430,000 clones, with about 90% occurring only once. The Seattle patients joined while their infection was active and were tracked longitudinally afterward. CDR3 size: 13 residues. V was shortened by 7 bases and J by 9 bases, with 16 bases between the two germline ends.

The receptor comes from a man aged 18 to 29 with COVID-19, enrolled during active disease. The V and J genes are TRBV12-3 or TRBV12-4 and TRBJ2-1, with a tentative D call TRBD2 (6 bases). Material: peripheral blood. The CDR3 DNA is TGTGCCAGCACCAGGTGGGGGGAAGGTGAGCAGTTCTTC. It encodes CASTRWGEGEQFF.